Sequencing of this T cell receptor beta chain was carried out in a study of response to subunit inactivated influenza vaccine. TCRdb reprocessed the RT-PCR reads via MiXCR and lists one record per CDR3 protein. The sample contains 530,000 or so distinct CDR3 sequences, 11% to 15% of which appear only once. V was clipped by 4 bases and J by 3 bases, with 17 bases between them. Germline V gene lookup returns CDR1 SGDLS and CDR2 YYNGEE. The length of the CDR3 is 15 residues. Study-level findings and limits: Each seasonal influenza vaccination, the authors suggested, recruits few new T cells.

This clonotype appeared a few times. Antigen unknown. The chain employs TRBV9 and TRBJ2-7, with D maybe TRBD1 (5 bases). This TCR was recovered from a middle-aged man who received an inactivated influenza vaccine. Sequences were derived from PBMCs from blood, sampled roughly 12 days after vaccination. CDR3 DNA sequence: TGTGCCAGCAGCCCCCACTCAGGGCAAGGCTACGAGCAGTACTTC. Amino acid sequence: CASSPHSGQGYEQYF.